Listed below are T cell receptor beta chains from one sample, sequenced in a study of T cell responses to AZD1222 COVID-19 vaccine. Some clones are missing from TCRdb's copy, which holds only in-frame ones; the method was immunoSEQ multiplex PCR. This table has some 140,000 clones, 70% to 90% appearing once. The specimen was peripheral blood, collected 28 days after the second AZD1222 dose. The receptors derive from an adult who received the AZD1222 COVID-19 vaccine. Both conserved end residues are part of each CDR3. A D gene is named only where the DNA matches it firmly. A row's size may be missing; if present it is once, few, many or a size class.

d_call	clone_size	j_call	v_call	cdr3_aa	cdr3_nt
NA	NA	TRBJ1-5	TRBV30	CAWSPGFINQPQHF	TGTGCCTGGAGCCCGGGTTTTATCAATCAGCCCCAGCATTTT
TRBD1	NA	TRBJ1-2	TRBV13	CASSPRTGGNGYTF	TGTGCCAGCAGCCCCAGGACAGGGGGGAATGGCTACACCTTC
TRBD2	NA	TRBJ2-1	TRBV7-3	CASSRPGGEEQFF	TGTGCCAGCAGTAGGCCGGGAGGCGAAGAGCAGTTCTTC
TRBD2	NA	TRBJ2-2	TRBV7-8	CASSKGLAGGNTGELFF	TGTGCCAGCAGCAAAGGACTAGCGGGAGGTAACACCGGGGAGCTGTTTTTT
TRBD2	NA	TRBJ2-1	TRBV7-9	CASPGLAGPNEQFF	TGTGCCAGCCCGGGACTAGCGGGTCCCAATGAGCAGTTCTTC
NA	few	TRBJ1-1	TRBV7-9	CASSLERDTEAFF	TGTGCCAGCAGCTTAGAACGTGACACTGAAGCTTTCTTT
TRBD1	once	TRBJ1-1	TRBV18	CASSPDGTGEFF	TGTGCCAGCTCACCCGACGGGACAGGGGAATTCTTT
NA	NA	TRBJ1-3	TRBV18	CASSPLNDVRSGNTIYF	TGTGCCAGCTCACCACTTAACGACGTGCGCTCTGGAAACACCATATATTTT
NA	NA	TRBJ2-5	TRBV3-1/TRBV3-2	CASSLAFAQETQYF	TGTGCCAGCAGCCTGGCCTTTGCCCAAGAGACCCAGTACTTC
TRBD2	NA	TRBJ2-1	TRBV19	CASRLAGGNEQFF	TGTGCCAGTAGGTTAGCGGGGGGGAATGAGCAGTTCTTC
TRBD2	once	TRBJ2-7	TRBV7-9	CATVWGEGREQYF	TGTGCCACCGTCTGGGGGGAGGGCCGCGAGCAGTACTTC
NA	NA	TRBJ2-3	TRBV4-3	CASSQDSKFTDTQYF	TGCGCCAGCAGCCAAGACTCTAAATTCACAGATACGCAGTATTTT
NA	NA	TRBJ2-5	TRBV5-4	CASSFWLQETQYF	TGTGCCAGCAGCTTTTGGTTACAAGAGACCCAGTACTTC
NA	NA	TRBJ2-2	TRBV5-1	CASSSGVGDTGELFF	TGCGCCAGCAGCTCGGGCGTCGGGGACACCGGGGAGCTGTTTTTT
NA	few	TRBJ2-5	TRBV5-1	CASSLSASQETQYF	TGCGCCAGCAGCTTATCAGCCAGTCAAGAGACCCAGTACTTC
NA	few	TRBJ1-3	TRBV7-6	CASSFEGNTIYF	TGTGCCAGCAGCTTCGAAGGAAACACCATATATTTT
NA	NA	TRBJ2-7	TRBV3-1/TRBV3-2	CASSQLSEQYF	TGTGCCAGCAGCCAATTATCCGAGCAGTACTTC
TRBD1	NA	TRBJ2-2	TRBV4-2	CASSQGGGTELFF	TGTGCCAGCAGCCAAGGAGGGGGCACAGAGCTGTTTTTT
NA	NA	TRBJ2-7	TRBV20-1	CSAYSLYEQYF	TGCAGTGCGTATAGCCTCTACGAGCAGTACTTC
NA	NA	TRBJ1-1	TRBV4-2	CASSQEGMGMNTEAFF	TGTGCCAGCAGCCAGGAGGGAATGGGAATGAACACTGAAGCTTTCTTT
NA	NA	TRBJ1-5	TRBV6-2/TRBV6-3	CASSYEGSRTIIGPHF	TGTGCCAGCAGTTACGAGGGGAGCAGAACAATAATTGGTCCCCATTTT
NA	NA	TRBJ2-7	TRBV7-8	CASSLDYEQYF	TGTGCCAGCAGCTTAGACTACGAGCAGTACTTC